This TCR beta chain was recovered during a study of CD8+ T cells in alopecia areata. On the study more broadly: Treatment ran 6 to 18 months, with 6 months of follow-up afterward.

Treatment denoted: oral pan-JAK inhibitor, 5-10 mg twice daily. Reverse transcription of extracted RNA yielded cDNA, which provided the sequencing template. Using immunoSEQ multiplex PCR, the repertoire was profiled, and TCRdb retains in-frame clones only, with some absent. The sample has more than 95,000 clones, under 90% seen once. Points on this clone: Its specificity is not known.

Germline V CDR1 and CDR2: LNHDA, SQIVND (reference sequence). There are 14 residues in the CDR3. V dropped 3 bases and J dropped 4; count of bases not matched to a gene: 3. Study conclusions and caveats: Scalp sequencing captures resident alphabeta T cells of normal skin too.

The sequence derives from a human donor with alopecia areata. The rearrangement links TRBV19 to TRBJ2-5; 9 bases are a match to TRBD2. This specimen consisted of CD8+ T cells sorted from blood, obtained between weeks 30 and 35, from a patient treated with tofacitinib. The CDR3 sequence: CASSILAGRETQYF. CDR3 DNA sequence: TGTGCCAGTAGTATCCTAGCGGGGCGAGAGACCCAGTACTTC.